This is a list of T cell receptor beta chains from one sample in a study of T cell repertoires in Merkel cell carcinoma. Repertoires were generated with immunoSEQ multiplex PCR, while TCRdb's copy carries only in-frame clones and drops some. The repertoire holds about 15,000 clones, roughly four fifths seen once, with over 15% in the top ten. What was sequenced was tumor tissue. Receptor source: an adult with Merkel cell carcinoma. The CDR3 runs from the conserved cysteine through the conserved F or W. Each record gives: D gene, V gene, J gene, clone size, CDR3 DNA, CDR3 protein. A D gene is named only where the DNA matches it firmly. Only some rows state a clone size, as once, few, many or a class for expanded clones.

d_gene: TRBD1; v_gene: TRBV7-2; j_gene: TRBJ1-6; abundance: NA; CDR3nt: TGTGCCAGCAGGACGCAGGGGGCCCATCCACCCCTCCACTTT; CDR3aa: CASRTQGAHPPLHF
d_gene: NA; v_gene: TRBV7-3; j_gene: TRBJ1-1; abundance: NA; CDR3nt: TGTGCCAGCAGCCCTACAGGGCGTGGGGTTGAAGCTTTCTTT; CDR3aa: CASSPTGRGVEAFF
d_gene: NA; v_gene: TRBV6-1; j_gene: TRBJ1-1; abundance: NA; CDR3nt: TGTGCCAGCAGTGAGGCAGAAGGCTACCACACTGAAGCTTTCTTT; CDR3aa: CASSEAEGYHTEAFF
d_gene: NA; v_gene: TRBV5-4; j_gene: TRBJ1-2; abundance: once; CDR3nt: TGTGCCAGCAGCTTCATGGGGGGGGCAGCTAACTATGGCTACACCTTC; CDR3aa: CASSFMGGAANYGYTF
d_gene: TRBD1; v_gene: TRBV30; j_gene: TRBJ1-5; abundance: medium-sized; CDR3nt: TGTGCCTGGAGCGATTCCGGGACAGGGTTTTATGGTCCCCAGCATTTT; CDR3aa: CAWSDSGTGFYGPQHF
d_gene: NA; v_gene: TRBV6-6; j_gene: TRBJ2-7; abundance: NA; CDR3nt: TGTGCCAGCAGTTACCAGGGGCCCTACGAGCAGTACTTC; CDR3aa: CASSYQGPYEQYF
d_gene: NA; v_gene: TRBV18; j_gene: TRBJ2-7; abundance: NA; CDR3nt: TGTGCCAGCTCACCAGAGAGGAGCTACGAGCAGTACTTC; CDR3aa: CASSPERSYEQYF
d_gene: NA; v_gene: TRBV28; j_gene: TRBJ2-1; abundance: NA; CDR3nt: TGTGCCAGCGGGGGTGGGAGACCACTTGGGAGGGAGCAGTTCTTC; CDR3aa: CASGGGRPLGREQFF
d_gene: TRBD2; v_gene: TRBV9; j_gene: TRBJ2-1; abundance: NA; CDR3nt: TGTGCCAGCAGCGGCCCTAGCGGGAGGAACCAGAAAAATGAGCAGTTCTTC; CDR3aa: CASSGPSGRNQKNEQFF
d_gene: NA; v_gene: TRBV10-3; j_gene: TRBJ2-1; abundance: NA; CDR3nt: TGTGCCATCAGTGAGTCGTCCTCGGGCAACGAGCAGTTCTTC; CDR3aa: CAISESSSGNEQFF
d_gene: NA; v_gene: TRBV6-5; j_gene: TRBJ1-4; abundance: NA; CDR3nt: TGTGCCAGCAGTAGAGGGCGCGCCGATGAAAAACTGTTTTTT; CDR3aa: CASSRGRADEKLFF
d_gene: NA; v_gene: TRBV10-3; j_gene: TRBJ2-2; abundance: NA; CDR3nt: TGTGCCATCAGTGACGGGGAGCTGTTTTTT; CDR3aa: CAISDGELFF
d_gene: TRBD1; v_gene: TRBV11-3; j_gene: TRBJ2-7; abundance: NA; CDR3nt: TGTGCCAGCAGCTTCTTAGAAGGGGGCGGGTACGAGCAGTACTTC; CDR3aa: CASSFLEGGGYEQYF
d_gene: NA; v_gene: TRBV7-2; j_gene: TRBJ1-6; abundance: NA; CDR3nt: TGTGCCAGCAGCAAAGGGTACCCGGGGGGTTCACCCCTCCACTTT; CDR3aa: CASSKGYPGGSPLHF
d_gene: NA; v_gene: TRBV7-6; j_gene: TRBJ2-5; abundance: NA; CDR3nt: TGTGCCAGCAGCCAGGGGGCGGGGGGGAAGACCCAGTACTTC; CDR3aa: CASSQGAGGKTQYF
d_gene: TRBD1; v_gene: TRBV18; j_gene: TRBJ1-2; abundance: NA; CDR3nt: TGTGCCAGCTCACCGGGACAGGGGTTTAACGGCTACACCTTC; CDR3aa: CASSPGQGFNGYTF
d_gene: NA; v_gene: TRBV7-3; j_gene: TRBJ1-6; abundance: NA; CDR3nt: TGTGCCAGCAGCCTGGACAGTAATACTAATTCACCCCTCCACTTT; CDR3aa: CASSLDSNTNSPLHF
d_gene: NA; v_gene: TRBV12-3/TRBV12-4; j_gene: TRBJ1-1; abundance: NA; CDR3nt: TGTGCCAGCAGTAGACAGCGGGACACTGAAGCTTTCTTT; CDR3aa: CASSRQRDTEAFF
d_gene: NA; v_gene: TRBV7-9; j_gene: TRBJ2-5; abundance: few; CDR3nt: TGTGCCAGCAGCCTACCGCCCCAAGAGACCCAGTACTTC; CDR3aa: CASSLPPQETQYF
d_gene: TRBD1; v_gene: TRBV4-3; j_gene: TRBJ2-7; abundance: NA; CDR3nt: TGCGCCAGCAGCCAAGATGTTACACGGACAGGATTAACCTACGAGCAGTACTTC; CDR3aa: CASSQDVTRTGLTYEQYF
d_gene: NA; v_gene: TRBV18; j_gene: TRBJ2-5; abundance: NA; CDR3nt: TGTGCCAGCTCACTTACTAGCAGTAGCGAGACCCAGTACTTC; CDR3aa: CASSLTSSSETQYF
d_gene: NA; v_gene: TRBV4-2; j_gene: TRBJ2-7; abundance: NA; CDR3nt: TGTGCCAGCAGCCAAGTAGGTGACGGGGCCTACGAGCAGTACTTC; CDR3aa: CASSQVGDGAYEQYF
d_gene: NA; v_gene: TRBV7-9; j_gene: TRBJ2-5; abundance: NA; CDR3nt: TGTGCCAGCAGCTTCGGTTCCAGTCTCTACTTC; CDR3aa: CASSFGSSLYF
d_gene: NA; v_gene: TRBV5-1; j_gene: TRBJ2-7; abundance: NA; CDR3nt: TGCGCCAGCAGCTTGGCCGGGACACCCGGACCCACGCGATACGAGCAGTACTTC; CDR3aa: CASSLAGTPGPTRYEQYF
d_gene: NA; v_gene: TRBV4-3; j_gene: TRBJ2-2; abundance: medium-sized; CDR3nt: TGCGCCAGCAGCCAAGCCCACAGGGCGAACACCGGGGAGCTGTTTTTT; CDR3aa: CASSQAHRANTGELFF
d_gene: NA; v_gene: TRBV4-1; j_gene: TRBJ1-2; abundance: NA; CDR3nt: TGCGCCAGCAGCCAAGATGGCCAGGAGTTCTATGGCTACACCTTC; CDR3aa: CASSQDGQEFYGYTF
d_gene: NA; v_gene: TRBV5-4; j_gene: TRBJ2-7; abundance: NA; CDR3nt: TGTGCCAGCAGCCCCTCCCCCTCATACGAGCAGTACTTC; CDR3aa: CASSPSPSYEQYF
d_gene: NA; v_gene: TRBV19; j_gene: TRBJ2-7; abundance: NA; CDR3nt: TGTGCCAGTAGTATCGGCAGGGCGGCCTACGAGCAGTACTTC; CDR3aa: CASSIGRAAYEQYF
d_gene: NA; v_gene: TRBV19; j_gene: TRBJ1-5; abundance: few; CDR3nt: TGTGCCAGTAGTATAATAGGGGCTAGCAATCAGCCCCAGCATTTT; CDR3aa: CASSIIGASNQPQHF
d_gene: TRBD1; v_gene: TRBV7-2; j_gene: TRBJ1-6; abundance: NA; CDR3nt: TGTGCCAGCAGCTCGACAGGGACTAATAATTCACCCCTCCACTTT; CDR3aa: CASSSTGTNNSPLHF
d_gene: NA; v_gene: TRBV6-2/TRBV6-3; j_gene: TRBJ2-7; abundance: NA; CDR3nt: TGTGCCAGCAGTTACCTAGCACCCCTCTCCTACGAGCAGTACTTC; CDR3aa: CASSYLAPLSYEQYF
d_gene: TRBD1; v_gene: TRBV9; j_gene: TRBJ2-1; abundance: NA; CDR3nt: TGTGCCAGCAGCGTAGGTATGGCAGGGGGCGCCTACAATGAGCAGTTCTTC; CDR3aa: CASSVGMAGGAYNEQFF
d_gene: TRBD2; v_gene: TRBV4-3; j_gene: TRBJ2-3; abundance: NA; CDR3nt: TGCGCCAGCAGCCAAGATAGTCTAGCGGGGTCAGCAGATACGCAGTATTTT; CDR3aa: CASSQDSLAGSADTQYF
d_gene: NA; v_gene: TRBV12-3/TRBV12-4; j_gene: TRBJ2-7; abundance: NA; CDR3nt: TGTGCCAGCAGTTTCCAGGGACCCTACGAGCAGTACTTC; CDR3aa: CASSFQGPYEQYF
d_gene: TRBD2; v_gene: TRBV7-3; j_gene: TRBJ2-3; abundance: few; CDR3nt: TGTGCCAGCAGCTTACGACTAGCGGGAGTGGGAGATACGCAGTATTTT; CDR3aa: CASSLRLAGVGDTQYF
d_gene: NA; v_gene: TRBV29-1; j_gene: TRBJ2-1; abundance: NA; CDR3nt: TGCAGCGTTCTAAGAGGCCGATACAATGAGCAGTTCTTC; CDR3aa: CSVLRGRYNEQFF
d_gene: TRBD1; v_gene: TRBV2; j_gene: TRBJ1-5; abundance: NA; CDR3nt: TGTGCCAGCAGCGCTACAGGGGCTGGCCAGCCCCAGCATTTT; CDR3aa: CASSATGAGQPQHF
d_gene: NA; v_gene: TRBV29-1; j_gene: TRBJ2-2; abundance: NA; CDR3nt: TGCAGCGTTGAAGTTCACAACACCGGGGAGCTGTTTTTT; CDR3aa: CSVEVHNTGELFF
d_gene: NA; v_gene: TRBV6-5; j_gene: TRBJ1-1; abundance: medium-sized; CDR3nt: TGTGCCAGCAGTTCTCCGAGGGTGGGAGCTTTCTTT; CDR3aa: CASSSPRVGAFF
d_gene: NA; v_gene: TRBV4-1; j_gene: TRBJ1-1; abundance: NA; CDR3nt: TGCGCCAGCAGCCAAGAATCTCTGAACACTGAAGCTTTCTTT; CDR3aa: CASSQESLNTEAFF
d_gene: NA; v_gene: TRBV7-3; j_gene: TRBJ2-2; abundance: NA; CDR3nt: TGTGCCAGCAGCCCACGCTTCCAGCCTTGGAACACCGGGGAGCTGTTTTTT; CDR3aa: CASSPRFQPWNTGELFF
d_gene: TRBD2; v_gene: TRBV4-2; j_gene: TRBJ2-1; abundance: NA; CDR3nt: TGTGCCAGCAGCCCTACACTAGCGGGGGCCTACAATGAGCAGTTCTTC; CDR3aa: CASSPTLAGAYNEQFF